This T cell receptor (beta chain) was sequenced for a study of blood T cell repertoires in COVID-19. Turning to the study itself: Both acute and convalescent COVID-19 samples were obtained from the United States, Italy and Spain. The analysed material was cDNA or gDNA that came from T cells, B-cell-depleted T cells, or PBMCs.

Participants came from fewer than 25 US areas, aged about 18 to 89 years. Membership in each cohort depended on participant-reported clinical history. TCRdb keeps only in-frame clones here, not all; method: immunoSEQ multiplex PCR. The table has around 150,000 clones, approximately 85% seen once. V shed 4 bases and J shed 10 bases, with 23 bases lying between them. The CDR3 runs to 16 residues. The germline gives CDR1 LNHDA, CDR2 SQIVND (reference sequence). Material: PBMCs or T cells enriched from blood (not recorded which). The receptor was derived from a woman between 50 and 59 years old with acute COVID-19. The V call is TRBV19, the J call TRBJ2-1, with a tentative D call TRBD2 (5 bases). The CDR3, as DNA: TGTGCCAGTAGTAGCCTCCCGGGGATTTTTAGTGGAGAGCAGTTCTTC. Protein product: CASSSLPGIFSGEQFF.